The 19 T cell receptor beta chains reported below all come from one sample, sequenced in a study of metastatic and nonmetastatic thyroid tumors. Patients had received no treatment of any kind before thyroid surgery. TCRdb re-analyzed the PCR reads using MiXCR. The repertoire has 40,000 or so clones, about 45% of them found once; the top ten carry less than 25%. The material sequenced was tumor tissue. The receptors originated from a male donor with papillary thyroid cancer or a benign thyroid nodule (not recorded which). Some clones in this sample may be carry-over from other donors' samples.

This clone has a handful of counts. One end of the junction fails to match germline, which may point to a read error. The chain's CDR3 is CASSRPSSSSEQYF. DNA of the CDR3: TGTGCCAGCAGCCGACCGTCCTCTTCCTCCGAGCAGTACTTC. J is TRBJ2-7 and V is TRBV7-2, with D hard to call. This CDR3 spans 14 amino acids. The V gene's germline CDR1 is SGHTA and CDR2 FQGNSA.

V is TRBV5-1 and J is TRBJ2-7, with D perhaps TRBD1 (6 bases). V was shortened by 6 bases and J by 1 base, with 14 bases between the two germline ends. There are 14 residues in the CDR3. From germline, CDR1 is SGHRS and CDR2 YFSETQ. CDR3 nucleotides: TGCGCCAGCACCCCACTACAGGGTTCCTACGAGCAGTACTTC. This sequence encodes CASTPLQGSYEQYF.

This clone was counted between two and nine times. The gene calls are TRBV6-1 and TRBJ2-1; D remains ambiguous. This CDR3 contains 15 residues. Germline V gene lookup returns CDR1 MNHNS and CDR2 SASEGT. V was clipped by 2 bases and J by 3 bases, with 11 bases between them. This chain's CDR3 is CASSETAGDYNEQFF. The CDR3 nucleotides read TGTGCCAGCAGTGAAACCGCTGGGGACTACAATGAGCAGTTCTTC.

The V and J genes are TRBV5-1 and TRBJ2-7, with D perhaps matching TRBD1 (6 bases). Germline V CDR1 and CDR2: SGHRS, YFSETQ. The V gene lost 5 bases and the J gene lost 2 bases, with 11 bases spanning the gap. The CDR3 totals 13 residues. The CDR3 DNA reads TGCGCCAGCAGTGATACAGGGACCTACGAGCAGTACTTC. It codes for CASSDTGTYEQYF.

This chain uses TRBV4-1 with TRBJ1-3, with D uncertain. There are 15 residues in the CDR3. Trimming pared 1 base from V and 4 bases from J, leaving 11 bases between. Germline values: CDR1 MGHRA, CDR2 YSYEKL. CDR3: CASSQGGVSGNTIYF. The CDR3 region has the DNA TGCGCCAGCAGCCAAGGGGGAGTTTCGGGAAACACCATATATTTT.

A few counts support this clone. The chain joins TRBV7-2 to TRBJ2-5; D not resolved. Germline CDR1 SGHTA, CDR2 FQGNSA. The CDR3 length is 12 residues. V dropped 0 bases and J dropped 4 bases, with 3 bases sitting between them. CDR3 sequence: CASSLAVETQYF. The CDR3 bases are TGTGCCAGCAGCTTAGCCGTAGAGACCCAGTACTTC.

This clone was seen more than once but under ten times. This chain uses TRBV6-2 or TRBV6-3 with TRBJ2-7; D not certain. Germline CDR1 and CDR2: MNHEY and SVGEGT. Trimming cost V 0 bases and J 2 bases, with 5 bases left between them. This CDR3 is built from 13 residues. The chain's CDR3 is CASSYSGAYEQYF. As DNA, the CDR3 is TGTGCCAGCAGTTACTCCGGAGCCTACGAGCAGTACTTC.

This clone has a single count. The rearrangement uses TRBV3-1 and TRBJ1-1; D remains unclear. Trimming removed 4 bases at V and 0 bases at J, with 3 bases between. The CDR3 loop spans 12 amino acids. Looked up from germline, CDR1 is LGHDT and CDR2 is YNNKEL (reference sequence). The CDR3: CASSLLNTEAFF. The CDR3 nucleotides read TGTGCCAGCAGCCTATTGAACACTGAAGCTTTCTTT. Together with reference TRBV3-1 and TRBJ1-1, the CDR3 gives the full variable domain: DTAVSQTPKYLVTQMGNDKSIKCEQNLGHDTMYWYKQDSKKFLKIMFSYNNKELIINETVPNRFSPKSPDKAHLNLHINSLELGDSAVYFCASSLLNTEAFFGQGTRLTVV.

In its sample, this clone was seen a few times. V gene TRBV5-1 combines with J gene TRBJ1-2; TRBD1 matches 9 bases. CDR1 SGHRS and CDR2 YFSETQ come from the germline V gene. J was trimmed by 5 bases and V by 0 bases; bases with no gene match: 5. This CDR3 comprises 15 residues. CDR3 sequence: CASSLEQGAKYGYTF. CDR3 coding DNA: TGCGCCAGCAGCTTGGAACAGGGGGCGAAGTATGGCTACACCTTC.

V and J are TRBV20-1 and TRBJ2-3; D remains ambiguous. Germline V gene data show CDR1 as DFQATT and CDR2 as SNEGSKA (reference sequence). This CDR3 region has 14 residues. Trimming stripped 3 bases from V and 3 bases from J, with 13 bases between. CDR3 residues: CSARPVTVTDTQYF. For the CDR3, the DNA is TGCAGTGCTAGGCCTGTAACGGTGACAGATACGCAGTATTTT.

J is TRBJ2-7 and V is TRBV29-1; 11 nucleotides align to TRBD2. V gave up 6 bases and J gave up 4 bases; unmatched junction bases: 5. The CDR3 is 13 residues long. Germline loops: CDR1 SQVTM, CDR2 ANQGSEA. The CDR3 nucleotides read TGCAGCGTCAAGGGACTAGCGGAATACGAGCAGTACTTC. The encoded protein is CSVKGLAEYEQYF.

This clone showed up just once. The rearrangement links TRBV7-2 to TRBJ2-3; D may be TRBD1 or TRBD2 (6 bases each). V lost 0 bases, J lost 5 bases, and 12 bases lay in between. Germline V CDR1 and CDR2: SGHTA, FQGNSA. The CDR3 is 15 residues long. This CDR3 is CASSLAGGTGDTQYF. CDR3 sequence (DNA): TGTGCCAGCAGCTTAGCGGGGGGCACGGGAGATACGCAGTATTTT. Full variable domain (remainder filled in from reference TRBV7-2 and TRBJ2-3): GAGVSQSPSNKVTEKGKDVELRCDPISGHTALYWYRQSLGQGLEFLIYFQGNSAPDKSGLPSDRFSAERTGGSVSTLTIQRTQQEDSAVYLCASSLAGGTGDTQYFGPGTRLTVL.

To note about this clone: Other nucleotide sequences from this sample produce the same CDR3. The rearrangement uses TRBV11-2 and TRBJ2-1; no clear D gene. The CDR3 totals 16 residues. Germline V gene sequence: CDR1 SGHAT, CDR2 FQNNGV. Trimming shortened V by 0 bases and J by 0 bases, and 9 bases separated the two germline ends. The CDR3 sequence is CASSLDPESSYNEQFF. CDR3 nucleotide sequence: TGTGCCAGCAGCTTAGACCCGGAGAGCTCCTACAATGAGCAGTTCTTC. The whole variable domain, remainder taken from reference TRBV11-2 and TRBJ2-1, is EAGVAQSPRYKIIEKRQSVAFWCNPISGHATLYWYQQILGQGPKLLIQFQNNGVVDDSQLPKDRFSAERLKGVDSTLKIQPAKLEDSAVYLCASSLDPESSYNEQFFGPGTRLTVL.

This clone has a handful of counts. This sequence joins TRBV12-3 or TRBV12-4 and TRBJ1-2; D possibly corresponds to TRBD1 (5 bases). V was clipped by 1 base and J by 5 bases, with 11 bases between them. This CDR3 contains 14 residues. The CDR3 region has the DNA TGTGCCAGCAGTTTAGGTCAGGGACCGTATGGCTACACCTTC. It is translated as CASSLGQGPYGYTF.

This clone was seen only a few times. CDR3: CASSLGSEQYF. The CDR3 DNA sequence: TGTGCCAGCAGTTTAGGGAGCGAGCAGTACTTC. The chain recombines TRBV28 with TRBJ2-7; D might be TRBD2 (5 bases). Germline-derived CDR1 and CDR2 are MDHEN and SYDVKM. Trimming pared 2 bases from V and 6 bases from J, leaving 5 bases between. CDR3 size: 11 residues.

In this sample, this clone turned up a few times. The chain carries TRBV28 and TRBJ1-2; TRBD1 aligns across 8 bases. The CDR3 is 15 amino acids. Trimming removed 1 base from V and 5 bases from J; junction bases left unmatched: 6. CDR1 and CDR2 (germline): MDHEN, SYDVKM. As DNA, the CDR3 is TGTGCCAGCAGTTTATCTGACAGGGGAATATATGGCTACACCTTC. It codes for CASSLSDRGIYGYTF.

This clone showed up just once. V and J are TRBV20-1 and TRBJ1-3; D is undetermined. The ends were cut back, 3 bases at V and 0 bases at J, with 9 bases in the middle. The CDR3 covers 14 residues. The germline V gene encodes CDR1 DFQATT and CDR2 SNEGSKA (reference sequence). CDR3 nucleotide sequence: TGCAGTGCTAGGGGTGGCAACTCTGGAAACACCATATATTTT. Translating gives CSARGGNSGNTIYF.

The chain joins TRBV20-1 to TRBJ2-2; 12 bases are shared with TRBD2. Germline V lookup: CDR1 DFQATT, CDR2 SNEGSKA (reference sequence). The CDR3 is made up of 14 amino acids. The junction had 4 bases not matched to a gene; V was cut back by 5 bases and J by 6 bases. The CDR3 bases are TGCAGTGCTCCTCGACTAGCGGGGGCCGGGGAGCTGTTTTTT. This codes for CSAPRLAGAGELFF.

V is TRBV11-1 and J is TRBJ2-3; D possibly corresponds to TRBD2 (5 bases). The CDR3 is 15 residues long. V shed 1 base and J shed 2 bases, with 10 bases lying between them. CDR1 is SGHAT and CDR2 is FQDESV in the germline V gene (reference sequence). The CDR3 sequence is CASSLVLAPTDTQYF. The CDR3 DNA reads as TGTGCCAGCAGCTTAGTCCTAGCCCCCACAGATACGCAGTATTTT.